This TCR beta chain was recorded in a study of blood T cells in healthy people across ages. Samples each had at least 6 micrograms of total RNA extracted. Remarks on this clonotype: Its antigen is currently unknown.

Primed by a sample-barcoded 5' primer and a J-beta primer mix, a second PCR proceeded for about 6 to 11 cycles. Per sample, CDR3-containing paired-end reads numbered at least 2.5 million. One entry per CDR3 protein results from TCRdb running MiXCR on the 5' RACE reads. There are about 1.4 million distinct CDR3 sequences in the sample; approximately 59% occur only once, and more than 6% lies in the top ten. The ends lost 5 bases at V and 3 bases at J; junction bases unmatched: 12. Germline loops: CDR1 DFQATT, CDR2 SNEGSKA (reference sequence). CDR3 size: 16 residues. Findings of the study overall: Diversity estimates from one million T cells were considered underestimates. Higher diversity and more naive CD4+ cells were features of long-lived donors, compared to aged donors.

This chain connects TRBV20-1 to TRBJ2-1, with 8 bases lining up with TRBD2. Sequencing was performed on blood. This clonotype originated in a man younger than 35 in good health. CDR3 sequence: CSAYVSGSYRYNEQFF. The CDR3 DNA is TGCAGTGCTTACGTAAGCGGGAGTTATCGCTACAATGAGCAGTTCTTC.